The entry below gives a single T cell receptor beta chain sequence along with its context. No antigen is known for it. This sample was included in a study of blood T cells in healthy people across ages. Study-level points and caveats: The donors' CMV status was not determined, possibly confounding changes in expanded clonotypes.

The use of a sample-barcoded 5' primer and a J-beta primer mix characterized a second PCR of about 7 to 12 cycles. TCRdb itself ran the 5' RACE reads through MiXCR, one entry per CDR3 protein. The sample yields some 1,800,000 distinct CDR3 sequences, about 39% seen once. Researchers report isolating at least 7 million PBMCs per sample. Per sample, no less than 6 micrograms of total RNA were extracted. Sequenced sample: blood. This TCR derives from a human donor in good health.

The CDR3 nucleotides read TGTGCCAGCTGGGGGGGCCCGTACACTGAAGCTTTCTTT. This translates into CASWGGPYTEAFF. The chain couples TRBV9 to TRBJ1-1, with D possibly TRBD1 on 6 matching bases. There are 13 residues in the CDR3. The ends were cut back, 7 bases at V and 3 bases at J, with 13 bases in the middle. Germline CDR1 and CDR2: SGDLS and YYNGEE.